The rows below give T cell receptor beta chains drawn from one sample of a study of graft-versus-host responses after intestinal transplantation. The assay was immunoSEQ multiplex PCR, and TCRdb's table has in-frame clones only and misses some. The sample lists approximately 23,000 clones, around 43% occurring once. This material consisted of alloreactive CD8+ T cells from a mixed lymphocyte reaction culture, taken before transplantation. These receptors all stem from a human patient who was an organ donor for intestinal transplantation. CDR3s include the opening cysteine and the closing phenylalanine or tryptophan. A D gene is named only where the DNA matches it firmly. Not all rows give a size; the values are once, few, many and, for expanded clones, a class.

>TRBJ1-1|.|.|TRBV9
TGTGCCAGCAGCGTAATTATGAGCGAGAACACTGAAGCTTTCTTT
CASSVIMSENTEAFF
>TRBJ1-4|.|.|TRBV21-1
TGTGCCAGCACCAGGGCGGCCAGGGGCCGGGAAAAACTGTTTTTT
CASTRAARGREKLFF
>TRBJ1-3|medium-sized|.|TRBV30
TGTGCCTGGAGTGATGGGGACTCTGGAAACACCATATATTTT
CAWSDGDSGNTIYF
>TRBJ2-2|.|.|TRBV25-1
TGTGCCAGCAGTGAATGGGGGTATCGGGTGGCCTGGACCGGGGAGCTGTTTTTT
CASSEWGYRVAWTGELFF
>TRBJ2-7|.|TRBD2|TRBV29-1
TGCAGCGTTCTACTAGCGGGCCTGATCGACGAGCAGTACTTC
CSVLLAGLIDEQYF
>TRBJ2-3|.|.|TRBV5-5
TGTGCCAGCAGCTTGCTGCGGGCAGATACGCAGTATTTT
CASSLLRADTQYF
>TRBJ2-7|few|.|TRBV4-3
TGCGCCAGCAGCCAAGTCGGCGGGTACGAGCAGTACTTC
CASSQVGGYEQYF
>TRBJ1-1|.|TRBD1|TRBV10-1
TGCGCCAGCAGGACGGGACAGGGGGTCTTTCGGGACACTGAAGCTTTCTTT
CASRTGQGVFRDTEAFF
>TRBJ2-1|.|.|TRBV6-5
TGTGCCAGCAGTTATGCGGACAATGAGCAGTTCTTC
CASSYADNEQFF
>TRBJ2-3|few|TRBD2|TRBV7-3
TGTGCCAGCAGCTTAGGCACTAGCGGGACAGATACGCAGTATTTT
CASSLGTSGTDTQYF
>TRBJ2-7|few|TRBD2|TRBV7-9
TGTGCCAGCAGCTCTTTTAGCGGGAGAGGAGACTACGAGCAGTACTTC
CASSSFSGRGDYEQYF
>TRBJ2-7|.|TRBD2|TRBV6-5
TGTGCCAGCACCCCGGGGGGGGCTCTTTACGAGCAGTACTTC
CASTPGGALYEQYF
>TRBJ2-7|medium-sized|.|TRBV5-1
TGCGCCAGCAGCCCCGCAGGCAGGGAGGTCTACGAGCAGTACTTC
CASSPAGREVYEQYF
>TRBJ1-2|.|TRBD1|TRBV6-5
TGTGCCAGCAGCCGGGACAGCCGGGAGGGCTACACCTTC
CASSRDSREGYTF
>TRBJ1-2|few|.|TRBV6-5
TGTGCCAGCAGCTGGGTGTCAGCTAACTATGGCTACACCTTC
CASSWVSANYGYTF
>TRBJ2-1|.|.|TRBV4-1
TGCGCCAGCAGCCGGACGGGGGATGAGCAGTTCTTC
CASSRTGDEQFF
>TRBJ2-7|few|TRBD1|TRBV4-2
TGTGCCAGCAGCCAAGCCGGGACAGGGGATTACGAGCAGTACTTC
CASSQAGTGDYEQYF
>TRBJ2-5|few|.|TRBV7-8
TGTGCCAGCAGCTTAGTCCGTACAGTTTACCAAGAGACCCAGTACTTC
CASSLVRTVYQETQYF
>TRBJ1-1|.|.|TRBV4-1
TGCGCCAGCAACTCTAGGCTGGGGAGGAACACTGAAGCTTTCTTT
CASNSRLGRNTEAFF